Shown below are 2 T cell receptor beta chains from a single sample sequenced in a study of chemoradiotherapy in HPV16-positive cancers. Clones were sequenced by immunoSEQ multiplex PCR, and TCRdb holds only the in-frame ones, with some missing. This sample has fewer than 25,000 clones, with 80% to 95% found just once. The starting material was blood, obtained from a patient who underwent chemoradiotherapy. The receptors come from a human donor with HPV-associated anogenital cancer.

The chain carries TRBV11-2 and TRBJ2-1, with 7 bases matching TRBD2. Germline lookup yields CDR1 SGHAT and CDR2 FQNNGV. This CDR3 has 15 residues. V lost 3 bases and J lost 9; bases outside the gene matches: 11. As DNA, the CDR3 is TGTGCCAGCAGCTTGCTCGGGGGGACTACAACTGAGCAGTTCTTC. It codes for CASSLLGGTTTEQFF.

The chain recombines TRBV28 with TRBJ2-5, with 13 bases lining up with TRBD2. Germline lookup yields CDR1 MDHEN and CDR2 SYDVKM. The ends lost 0 bases at V and 5 bases at J; junction bases unmatched: 3. This CDR3 is built from 16 residues. CDR3 region: CASSLWGLAGSETQYF. The CDR3 DNA is TGTGCCAGCAGTTTATGGGGACTAGCGGGAAGCGAGACCCAGTACTTC.